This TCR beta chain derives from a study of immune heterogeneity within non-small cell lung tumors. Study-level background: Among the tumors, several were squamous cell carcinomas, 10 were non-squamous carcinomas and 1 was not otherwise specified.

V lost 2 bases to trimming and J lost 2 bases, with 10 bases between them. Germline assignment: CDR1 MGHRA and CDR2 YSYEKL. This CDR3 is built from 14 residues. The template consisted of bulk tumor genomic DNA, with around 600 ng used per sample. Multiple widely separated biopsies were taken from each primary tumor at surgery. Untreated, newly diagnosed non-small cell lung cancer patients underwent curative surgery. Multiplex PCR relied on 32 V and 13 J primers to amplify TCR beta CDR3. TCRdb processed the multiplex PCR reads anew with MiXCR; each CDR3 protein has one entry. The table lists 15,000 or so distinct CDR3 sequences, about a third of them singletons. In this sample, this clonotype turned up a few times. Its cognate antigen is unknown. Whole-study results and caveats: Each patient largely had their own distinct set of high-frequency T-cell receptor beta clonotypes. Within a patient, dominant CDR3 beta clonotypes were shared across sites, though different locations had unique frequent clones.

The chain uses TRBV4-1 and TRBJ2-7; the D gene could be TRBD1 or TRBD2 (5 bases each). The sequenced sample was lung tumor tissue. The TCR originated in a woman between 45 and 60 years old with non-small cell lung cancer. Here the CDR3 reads CASSQPGTPYEQYF. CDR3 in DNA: TGCGCCAGCAGCCAACCCGGGACCCCCTACGAGCAGTACTTC.